Listed below are T cell receptor beta chains from one sample, sequenced in a study of identifying expanded T cells in peripheral blood. Sequenced by immunoSEQ multiplex PCR; TCRdb stores in-frame clones only, minus some. Here the sample spans about 130,000 clones, 75% to 90% being singletons. What was sequenced was blood. Receptor source: a person between 18 and 75 years old in good health. Each CDR3 is given with its conserved first and last residue. The order of the fields is CDR3 protein, CDR3 DNA, clone size, V gene, D gene, J gene. The D gene is left open where the match is weak. Rows give clone size only sometimes, using once, few, many, or a class for an expanded clone.

CASSPSRRGNTEAFF,TGTGCCAGCAGCCCTTCTCGGCGGGGTAACACTGAAGCTTTCTTT,NA,TRBV7-9,NA,TRBJ1-1
CASSSRAPFNEQYF,TGTGCCAGCAGTAGCCGGGCCCCATTTAACGAGCAGTACTTC,NA,TRBV6-1,NA,TRBJ2-7
CATTTSGGIGETQYF,TGTGCCACAACTACCTCCGGTGGGATCGGGGAGACCCAGTACTTC,NA,TRBV5-4,NA,TRBJ2-5
CASSLGLVYEQYF,TGTGCCAGCAGTTTAGGATTAGTCTACGAGCAGTACTTC,NA,TRBV27,NA,TRBJ2-7
CASSELRASGGDTQYF,TGCGCCAGCAGTGAGCTCCGGGCTAGCGGAGGTGATACGCAGTATTTT,NA,TRBV10-2,TRBD2,TRBJ2-3
CASSSSPRGGYTF,TGTGCCAGCAGCTCTTCCCCTCGGGGGGGCTACACCTTC,NA,TRBV7-3,NA,TRBJ1-2
CASSGHGGTDYGYTF,TGTGCCAGCAGTGGACATGGGGGGACCGACTATGGCTACACCTTC,NA,TRBV6-6,NA,TRBJ1-2
CASSITSALSSYEQYF,TGTGCCAGCAGTATAACTAGCGCCCTCAGCTCCTACGAGCAGTACTTC,NA,TRBV28,TRBD2,TRBJ2-7
CASSPLGFNSPLHF,TGTGCCAGTAGTCCCTTGGGCTTTAATTCACCCCTCCACTTT,NA,TRBV19,NA,TRBJ1-6
CAVVSGANVLTF,TGTGCCGTTGTTTCGGGGGCCAACGTCCTGACTTTC,NA,TRBV7-6,NA,TRBJ2-6
CATGTVNTEAFF,TGTGCCACAGGGACAGTGAACACTGAAGCTTTCTTT,NA,TRBV6-5,TRBD1,TRBJ1-1
CASSATWGGGGETQYF,TGTGCCAGCAGTGCAACCTGGGGCGGAGGGGGAGAGACCCAGTACTTC,NA,TRBV6-1,NA,TRBJ2-5
CASSAGGSFNQPQHF,TGTGCCAGCAGCGCGGGTGGCAGCTTCAATCAGCCCCAGCATTTT,NA,TRBV7-8,NA,TRBJ1-5
CASSLEGSGSGELFF,TGTGCCAGCAGCTTAGAGGGTAGCGGGAGCGGGGAGCTGTTTTTT,NA,TRBV7-8,TRBD2,TRBJ2-2
CASSLTGGEDTQYF,TGTGCCAGCAGCTTAACTGGGGGAGAGGATACGCAGTATTTT,few,TRBV7-3,NA,TRBJ2-3
CASSPAMADTQYF,TGTGCCAGCTCACCTGCGATGGCAGATACGCAGTATTTT,NA,TRBV18,NA,TRBJ2-3